The source of this T cell receptor (beta chain) is a study of cytomegalovirus exposure and HLA in healthy donors. In the PCR, 60 Vbeta and 13 Jbeta primers were used. Here immunoSEQ multiplex PCR was the method, and the copy in TCRdb shows in-frame clones only, minus some. The table has about 40,000 clones, 68% seen once. V trimming: 3 bases; J trimming: 4 bases; junction bases outside the gene matches: 9. Germline CDR1 and CDR2: SGHRS and YFSETQ. CDR3 length: 16 amino acids. The source is a man aged 40-49 years in good health and CMV-seronegative. The rearrangement links TRBV5-1 to TRBJ2-2; 7 bases align to TRBD1. Material: PBMCs. The CDR3 nucleotides read TGCGCCAGCAGCTCCACAGGGGCTTCGGGCACCGGGGAGCTGTTTTTT. Translated, it gives CASSSTGASGTGELFF.